The 10 T cell receptor beta chains in this list originate from one sample, sequenced in a study of T cell responses to AZD1222 COVID-19 vaccine. TCRdb keeps only in-frame clones here, not all; method: immunoSEQ multiplex PCR. Of 150,000 to 200,000 clones in the sample, around 87% were seen once. The sequences come from peripheral blood, collected on day 0 of MenACWY control vaccination. The origin of the receptors is an adult in good health.

This clone was detected once. This chain joins TRBV10-3 and TRBJ2-5, with 8 bases lining up with TRBD2. CDR1 and CDR2 from the germline V gene are ENHRY and SYGVKD. This CDR3 comprises 14 residues. The V segment lost 5 bases and the J segment 2 bases; nucleotides outside the gene matches: 4. CDR3 in DNA: TGTGCCATCAGTACGGCGGGGGGACAAGAGACCCAGTACTTC. It yields the protein CAISTAGGQETQYF.

This clone was observed a single time. The chain recombines TRBV2 with TRBJ1-1; 8 nucleotides align to TRBD1. J was trimmed by 0 bases and V by 3 bases; bases with no gene match: 3. This CDR3 region has 15 residues. CDR1 and CDR2 (germline): SNHLY, FYNNEI. In nucleotides, the CDR3 is TGTGCCAGCAGTGACCGGGACAGGTTGAACACTGAAGCTTTCTTT. This translates into CASSDRDRLNTEAFF.

This chain links TRBV5-6 with TRBJ1-4; 7 bases line up with TRBD1. V dropped 7 bases and J dropped 7; count of bases not matched to a gene: 7. Germline V lookup: CDR1 SGHDT, CDR2 YYEEEE. The CDR3 spans 13 residues. The CDR3: CASLRQGREKLFF. The CDR3 nucleotides are TGTGCCAGCTTAAGACAGGGCCGTGAAAAACTGTTTTTT.

J is TRBJ2-7 and V is TRBV27, with D perhaps being TRBD1 or TRBD2 (5 bases each). V lost 7 bases, J lost 6 bases, and 10 bases lay in between. Per the germline V gene, CDR1 is MNHEY and CDR2 is SMNVEV (reference sequence). This CDR3 has 11 amino acids. CDR3 amino acids: CASNFGGEQYF. As DNA, the CDR3 is TGTGCCAGCAACTTTGGGGGCGAGCAGTACTTC.

V gene TRBV10-3 combines with J gene TRBJ1-6; a weak D match, TRBD1 (5 bases). Germline V CDR1 and CDR2: ENHRY, SYGVKD. The V end lost 9 bases, the J end lost 10 bases, and 16 bases lay between the germline ends. The CDR3 runs 13 residues. CDR3 coding DNA: TGTGCCATAGGGGAAGGGGCTAGGTCACCCCTCCACTTT. It encodes CAIGEGARSPLHF.

V and J are TRBV18 and TRBJ1-6, with D unresolved. From germline, CDR1 is KGHSH and CDR2 LQKENI. The V end lost 2 bases, the J end lost 9 bases, and 8 bases lay between the germline ends. The CDR3 is 13 amino acids. The CDR3 here is CASSPLRASPLHF. CDR3 in DNA: TGTGCCAGCTCACCATTGCGGGCTTCACCCCTCCACTTT.

As regards this clone: The junction departs from the called germline gene at one end, perhaps through a read error. The rearrangement links TRBV10-3 to TRBJ2-7, with 8 bases that match TRBD1. The CDR3 extends over 14 amino acids. Per germline, CDR1 ENHRY and CDR2 SYGVKD. CDR3 protein: CAIRESDRGYEQYF. CDR3 DNA sequence: TGTGCCATCAGAGAGTCCGACAGGGGTTACGAGCAGTACTTC.

V and J are TRBV28 and TRBJ2-7; D possibly corresponds to TRBD2 (5 bases). In germline, CDR1 is MDHEN, CDR2 SYDVKM. The CDR3 runs 14 residues. V dropped 10 bases and J dropped 4 bases, with 20 bases sitting between them. CDR3 nucleotide sequence: TGTGCCACCAGCCCGGGGTATCTAGGGTACGAGCAGTACTTC. Its protein is CATSPGYLGYEQYF.

The chain joins TRBV24-1 to TRBJ2-3; no firm D call. The CDR3 consists of 15 residues. CDR1 is KGHDR and CDR2 is SFDVKD in the germline V gene. Trimming pared 2 bases from V and 0 bases from J, leaving 8 bases between. This CDR3 is CATSDWSASTDTQYF. Written as DNA, the CDR3 is TGTGCCACCAGTGATTGGTCAGCTAGCACAGATACGCAGTATTTT.

The chain has TRBV27 and TRBJ2-3, with D hard to call. This CDR3 is built from 15 residues. The germline V gene encodes CDR1 MNHEY and CDR2 SMNVEV (reference sequence). Trimming stripped 4 bases from V and 0 bases from J, with 11 bases between. The CDR3 coding sequence is TGTGCCAGCAGTTCCCGGACGGCTAGCACAGATACGCAGTATTTT. Its protein is CASSSRTASTDTQYF.